This T cell receptor (beta chain) was recovered during a study of cytomegalovirus exposure and HLA in healthy donors. The study's findings and limits: Using a false discovery rate of 0.05, a later analysis showed that 16,951 TCR beta sequences were associated with HLA alleles. In a later analysis, compared with equally common non-associated chains, HLA-associated beta chains were more expanded. The number of N-insertions in an Asian-associated ancestry cluster was reportedly below the approximately 700-donor mean in a later analysis.

Trimming cost V 3 bases and J 0 bases; bases outside gene matches: 3. Germline values: CDR1 ENHRY, CDR2 SYGVKD. This CDR3 region has 15 residues. PCR amplification relied on 60 Vbeta primers (plus 13 Jbeta primers). Here immunoSEQ multiplex PCR was the method, and the copy in TCRdb shows in-frame clones only, minus some. The sample has 90,000 to 150,000 clones; 63% are singletons. A remark on this clone: Its specificity is not known.

The origin of this receptor is a man aged 40-49 years in good health and CMV-seropositive. This chain links TRBV10-3 with TRBJ2-3, with 7 bases that match TRBD1. Source material: PBMCs. The chain's CDR3 is CAISDGGQSTDTQYF. The CDR3 nucleotides read TGTGCCATCAGTGATGGGGGACAGAGCACAGATACGCAGTATTTT.